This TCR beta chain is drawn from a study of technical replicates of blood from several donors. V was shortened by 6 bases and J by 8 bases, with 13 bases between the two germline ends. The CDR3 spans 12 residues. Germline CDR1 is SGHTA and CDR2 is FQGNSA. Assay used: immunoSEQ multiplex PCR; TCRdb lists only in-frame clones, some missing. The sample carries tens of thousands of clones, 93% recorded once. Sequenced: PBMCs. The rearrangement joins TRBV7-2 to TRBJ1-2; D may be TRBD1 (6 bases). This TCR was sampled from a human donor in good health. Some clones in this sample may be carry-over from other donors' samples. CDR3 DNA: TGTGCCAGCAGTAACAGGGTGCAGGGCTACACCTTC. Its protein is CASSNRVQGYTF.